This entry lists 18 T cell receptor beta chains sequenced from one sample in a study of shared clonotypes between healthy human individuals. The repertoire was sequenced with immunoSEQ multiplex PCR; TCRdb's copy has only in-frame clones and lacks some. The repertoire holds 1.6 million or so clones, roughly 96% seen once, with roughly 1.2% in the top ten. The source material was naive CD4+ T cells sorted from blood. Described subset: CD45RA+ positively selected. All receptors come from a man aged 25 to 40 in good health.

The count of this clone is one. V is TRBV6-1 and J is TRBJ2-7; 7 nucleotides match TRBD2. Germline V gene data show CDR1 as MNHNS and CDR2 as SASEGT. V lost 4 bases and J lost 2; bases outside the gene matches: 8. The CDR3 contains 15 residues. Here the CDR3 reads CASSGGLVTTYEQYF. The CDR3 coding sequence is TGTGCCAGCAGTGGCGGACTAGTAACCACCTACGAGCAGTACTTC.

The V gene is TRBV28, the J gene TRBJ2-5; D is perhaps TRBD1 (6 bases). Germline-derived CDR1 and CDR2 are MDHEN and SYDVKM. V was cut by 6 bases and J by 1 base, with 15 bases left in between. CDR3 length equals 15 residues. The CDR3 here is CASSSLLRGQETQYF. The CDR3 DNA is TGTGCCAGCAGCTCTCTCCTCAGGGGCCAAGAGACCCAGTACTTC.

This chain uses TRBV5-1 with TRBJ1-2, with D uncertain. The germline V and J ends were trimmed by 1 base and 0 bases, with 25 bases remaining between them. Per germline, CDR1 SGHRS and CDR2 YFSETQ. The CDR3 length is 20 residues. DNA of the CDR3: TGCGCCAGCAGCTTGACGCCGGGAGGTCCAACGAGTAGGACTAACTATGGCTACACCTTC. The encoded protein is CASSLTPGGPTSRTNYGYTF.

J is TRBJ1-2 and V is TRBV28; D possibly corresponds to TRBD1 (5 bases). The CDR3 has 12 residues. The ends were cut back, 7 bases at V and 10 bases at J, with 16 bases in the middle. Germline loops: CDR1 MDHEN, CDR2 SYDVKM. CDR3 in amino acids: CASMSGVGPYTF. As DNA, the CDR3 is TGTGCCAGCATGTCTGGAGTGGGGCCCTACACCTTC.

The chain has TRBV18 and TRBJ2-1; 10 nucleotides line up with TRBD1. CDR3 length equals 20 residues. The germline V gene encodes CDR1 KGHSH and CDR2 LQKENI. J was trimmed by 5 bases and V by 0 bases; bases with no gene match: 16. As DNA, the CDR3 is TGTGCCAGCTCACCACCGATCCGGGACAGGGGTACCAGAGTCCACAATGAGCAGTTCTTC. Its protein is CASSPPIRDRGTRVHNEQFF.

CDR3 loop: CASSLAGGDEQFF. As DNA, the CDR3 is TGTGCCAGCAGCTTAGCCGGGGGAGATGAGCAGTTCTTC. The chain recombines TRBV11-2 with TRBJ2-1; D might be TRBD2 (6 bases). This CDR3 comprises 13 residues. Per the germline V gene, CDR1 is SGHAT and CDR2 is FQNNGV. The V end lost 1 base, the J end lost 8 bases, and 9 bases lay between the germline ends.

This chain links TRBV19 with TRBJ1-1; perhaps TRBD1 as D (5 bases). The length of the CDR3 is 15 residues. Germline V gene sequence: CDR1 LNHDA, CDR2 SQIVND (reference sequence). V dropped 5 bases and J dropped 5 bases, with 18 bases sitting between them. In DNA form, the CDR3 reads TGTGCCAGTAGTCCTGAGACAGTGCCGGGGACTGAAGCTTTCTTT. It codes for CASSPETVPGTEAFF.

This chain links TRBV5-1 with TRBJ2-1; the D call may be TRBD1 or TRBD2 (5 bases each). The length of the CDR3 is 16 residues. V lost 0 bases to trimming and J lost 4 bases, with 14 bases between them. The V gene's germline CDR1 is SGHRS and CDR2 YFSETQ. In nucleotides, the CDR3 is TGCGCCAGCAGCTTGGCCGGGACCTCTATATACAATGAGCAGTTCTTC. Translation: CASSLAGTSIYNEQFF.

The V call is TRBV7-6, the J call TRBJ2-2; the D gene is possibly TRBD1 (6 bases). This CDR3 comprises 15 residues. V gave up 5 bases and J gave up 1 base, with 11 bases separating them. The V gene's germline CDR1 is SGHVS and CDR2 FNYEAQ. CDR3 region: CASSKLGGNTGELFF. The CDR3 DNA reads as TGTGCCAGCAGCAAACTAGGGGGGAACACCGGGGAGCTGTTTTTT.

This sequence joins TRBV28 and TRBJ2-5, with 8 bases identical to TRBD1. The CDR3 loop spans 15 amino acids. Unmatched junction bases numbered 6, after V lost 2 bases and J lost 4 bases. CDR1 is MDHEN and CDR2 is SYDVKM in the germline V gene. CDR3 nucleotides: TGTGCCAGCAGTTTAGAACAGGGGGGAGGAGAGACCCAGTACTTC. Amino acids: CASSLEQGGGETQYF.

Worth noting for this clone: At the DNA level, this CDR3 is encoded by other sequences in the same sample as well. V and J are TRBV7-2 and TRBJ2-1; D may correspond to TRBD1 or TRBD2 (5 bases each). The germline gives CDR1 SGHTA, CDR2 FQGNSA. The CDR3 totals 15 residues. Trimming pared 1 base from V and 2 bases from J, leaving 9 bases between. CDR3 sequence: CASSLGTGPYNEQFF. The CDR3 nucleotides are TGTGCCAGCAGCTTAGGGACGGGACCCTACAATGAGCAGTTCTTC.

The table lists this clone with a count of one. The chain is built from TRBV7-2 and TRBJ2-5; 12 bases match TRBD2. This CDR3 region has 18 residues. With 0 bases clipped from V and 5 bases from J, the junction kept 10 bases outside the gene matches. Germline-derived CDR1 and CDR2 are SGHTA and FQGNSA. DNA of the CDR3: TGTGCCAGCAGCTTAGCGCCGTCTAGCGGGAGGGTCTGGGAGACCCAGTACTTC. The encoded protein is CASSLAPSSGRVWETQYF.

The CDR3 DNA reads as TGTGCCAGCAGCGTAGCCCCTGGACTGGGAGCCAAAAACATTCAGTACTTC. This sequence encodes CASSVAPGLGAKNIQYF. The chain employs TRBV9 and TRBJ2-4; possibly TRBD2 for D (5 bases). The CDR3 covers 17 residues. V lost 0 bases, J lost 0 bases, and 13 bases lay in between. Germline loops: CDR1 SGDLS, CDR2 YYNGEE.

The chain combines TRBV9 with TRBJ2-7; D remains unclear. Deletions cut 0 bases from V and 6 bases from J, with 10 bases between. CDR3 length: 13 residues. Per germline, CDR1 SGDLS and CDR2 YYNGEE. For the CDR3, the DNA is TGTGCCAGCAGCGTAGTCCCCACGGGCGAGCAGTACTTC. It codes for CASSVVPTGEQYF.

On this clone: Distinct nucleotide sequences in the sample also encode this CDR3. J is TRBJ1-5 and V is TRBV28; D is uncertain. CDR1 and CDR2 from the germline V gene are MDHEN and SYDVKM. Trimming took 6 bases from V and 9 from J, leaving 9 bases between them. The CDR3 is 11 residues long. The DNA of the CDR3 is TGTGCCAGCAGCCGTCGAGGGCCCCAGCATTTT. Protein sequence: CASSRRGPQHF.

The CDR3 loop is CASSLWDEQFF. The DNA for the CDR3 is TGTGCCAGCAGCTTGTGGGATGAGCAGTTCTTC. The V call is TRBV11-2, the J call TRBJ2-1; no firm D call. In germline, CDR1 is SGHAT, CDR2 FQNNGV. The V end was cut by 3 bases, the J end by 8 bases, with 5 bases between. The CDR3 consists of 11 residues.

The gene calls are TRBV5-1 and TRBJ2-3; 8 bases fit TRBD2. Germline lookup yields CDR1 SGHRS and CDR2 YFSETQ. With 2 bases clipped from V and 0 bases from J, the junction kept 5 bases outside the gene matches. CDR3 length: 16 amino acids. The chain's CDR3 is CASSFGGRKSTDTQYF. In nucleotides, the CDR3 is TGCGCCAGCAGCTTCGGCGGGAGGAAAAGCACAGATACGCAGTATTTT. The whole variable domain, remainder taken from reference TRBV5-1 and TRBJ2-3, is KAGVTQTPRYLIKTRGQQVTLSCSPISGHRSVSWYQQTPGQGLQFLFEYFSETQRNKGNFPGRFSGRQFSNSRSEMNVSTLELGDSALYLCASSFGGRKSTDTQYFGPGTRLTVL.

On this clone itself: This specimen includes other DNA sequences encoding the same CDR3. This chain uses TRBV18 with TRBJ1-5; D not certain. Deletions cut 3 bases from V and 0 bases from J, with 6 bases between. Germline CDR1 is KGHSH and CDR2 is LQKENI. The CDR3 is 14 residues long. CDR3 bases: TGTGCCAGCTCACCGACGGATAGCAATCAGCCCCAGCATTTT. It is translated as CASSPTDSNQPQHF.